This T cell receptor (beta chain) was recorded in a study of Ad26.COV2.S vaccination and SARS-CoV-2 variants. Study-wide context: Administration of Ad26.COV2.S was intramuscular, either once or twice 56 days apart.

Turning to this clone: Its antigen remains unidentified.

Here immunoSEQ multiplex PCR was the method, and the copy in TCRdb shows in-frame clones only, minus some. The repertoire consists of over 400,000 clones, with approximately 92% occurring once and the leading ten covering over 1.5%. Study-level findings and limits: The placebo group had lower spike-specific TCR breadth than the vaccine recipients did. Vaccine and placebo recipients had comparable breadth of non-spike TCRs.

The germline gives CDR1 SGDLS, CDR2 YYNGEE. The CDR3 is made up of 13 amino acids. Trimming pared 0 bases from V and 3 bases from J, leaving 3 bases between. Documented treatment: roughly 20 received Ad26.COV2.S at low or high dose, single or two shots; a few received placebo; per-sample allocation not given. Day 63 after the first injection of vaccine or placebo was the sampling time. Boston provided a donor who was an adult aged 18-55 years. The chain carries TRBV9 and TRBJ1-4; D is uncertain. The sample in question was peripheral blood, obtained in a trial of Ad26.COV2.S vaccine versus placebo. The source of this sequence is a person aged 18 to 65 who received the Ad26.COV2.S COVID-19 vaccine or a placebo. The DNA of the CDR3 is TGTGCCAGCAGCGTAGGCCCTAATGAAAAACTGTTTTTT. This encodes CASSVGPNEKLFF.